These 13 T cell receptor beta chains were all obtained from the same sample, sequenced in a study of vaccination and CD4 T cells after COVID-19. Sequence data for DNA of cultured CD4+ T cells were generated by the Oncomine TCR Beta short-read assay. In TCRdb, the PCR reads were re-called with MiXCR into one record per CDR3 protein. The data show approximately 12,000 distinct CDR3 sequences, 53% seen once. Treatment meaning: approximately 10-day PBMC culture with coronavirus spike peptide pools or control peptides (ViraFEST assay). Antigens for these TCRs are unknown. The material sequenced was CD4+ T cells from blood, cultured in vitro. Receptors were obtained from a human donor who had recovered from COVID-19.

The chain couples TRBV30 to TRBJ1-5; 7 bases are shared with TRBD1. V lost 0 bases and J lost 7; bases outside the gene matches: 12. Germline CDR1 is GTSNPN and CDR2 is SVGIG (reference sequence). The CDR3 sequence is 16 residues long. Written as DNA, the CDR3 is TGTGCCTGGAGTGTTCCAGGGCCAGGGGGGGACCAGCCCCAGCATTTT. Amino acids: CAWSVPGPGGDQPQHF.

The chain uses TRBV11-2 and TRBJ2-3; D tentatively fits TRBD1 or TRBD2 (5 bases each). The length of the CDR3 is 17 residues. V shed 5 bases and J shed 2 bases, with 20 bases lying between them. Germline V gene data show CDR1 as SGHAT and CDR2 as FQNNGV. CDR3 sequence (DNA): TGTGCCAGCAGCCCCTCTCGCCGGGGACCGCCCACAGATACGCAGTATTTT. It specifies CASSPSRRGPPTDTQYF.

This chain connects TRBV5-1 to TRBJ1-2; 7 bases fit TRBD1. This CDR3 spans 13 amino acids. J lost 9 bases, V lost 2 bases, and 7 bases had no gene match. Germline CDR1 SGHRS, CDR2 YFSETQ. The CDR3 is CASSFDPGGSYTF. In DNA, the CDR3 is TGCGCCAGCAGCTTTGACCCAGGGGGTAGCTACACCTTC. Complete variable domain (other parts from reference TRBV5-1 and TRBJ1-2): KAGVTQTPRYLIKTRGQQVTLSCSPISGHRSVSWYQQTPGQGLQFLFEYFSETQRNKGNFPGRFSGRQFSNSRSEMNVSTLELGDSALYLCASSFDPGGSYTFGSGTRLTVV.

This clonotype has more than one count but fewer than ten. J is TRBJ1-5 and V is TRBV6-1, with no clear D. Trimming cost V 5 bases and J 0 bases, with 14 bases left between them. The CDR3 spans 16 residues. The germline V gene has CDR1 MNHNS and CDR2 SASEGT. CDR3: CASSTRTDYSNQPQHF. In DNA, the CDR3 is TGTGCCAGCAGTACGCGGACGGATTATAGCAATCAGCCCCAGCATTTT.

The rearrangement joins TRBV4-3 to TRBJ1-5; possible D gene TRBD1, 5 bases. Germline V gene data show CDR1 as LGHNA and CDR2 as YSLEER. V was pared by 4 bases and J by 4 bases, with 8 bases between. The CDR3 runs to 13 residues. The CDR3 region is CASSLGRNQPQHF. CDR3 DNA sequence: TGCGCCAGCAGCCTGGGACGAAATCAGCCCCAGCATTTT.

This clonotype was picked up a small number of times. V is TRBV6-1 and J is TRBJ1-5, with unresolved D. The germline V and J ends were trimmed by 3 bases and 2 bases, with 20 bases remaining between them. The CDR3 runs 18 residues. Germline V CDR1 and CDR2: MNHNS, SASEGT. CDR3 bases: TGTGCCAGCAGTGATTTTGTCCCTCCGCGGTTGGGCAATCAGCCCCAGCATTTT. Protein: CASSDFVPPRLGNQPQHF.

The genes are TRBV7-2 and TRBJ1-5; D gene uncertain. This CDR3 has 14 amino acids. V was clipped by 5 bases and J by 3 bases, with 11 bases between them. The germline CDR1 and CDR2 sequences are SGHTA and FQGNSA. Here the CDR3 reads CASSVGRDNQPQHF. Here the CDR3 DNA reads TGTGCCAGCAGCGTCGGACGGGACAATCAGCCCCAGCATTTT.

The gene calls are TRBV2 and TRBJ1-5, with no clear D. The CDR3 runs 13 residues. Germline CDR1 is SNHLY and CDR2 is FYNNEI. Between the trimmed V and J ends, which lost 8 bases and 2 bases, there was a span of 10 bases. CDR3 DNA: TGTGCCAGCGTCCCGGCGGGCAATCAGCCCCAGCATTTT. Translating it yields CASVPAGNQPQHF. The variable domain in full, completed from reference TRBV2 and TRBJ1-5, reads EPEVTQTPSHQVTQMGQEVILRCVPISNHLYFYWYRQILGQKVEFLVSFYNNEISEKSEIFDDQFSVERPDGSNFTLKIRSTKLEDSAMYFCASVPAGNQPQHFGDGTRLSIL.

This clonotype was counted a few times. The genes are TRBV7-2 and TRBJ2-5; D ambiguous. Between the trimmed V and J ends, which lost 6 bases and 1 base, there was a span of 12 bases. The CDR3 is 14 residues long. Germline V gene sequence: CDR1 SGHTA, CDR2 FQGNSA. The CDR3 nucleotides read TGTGCCAGCAGTCACACTGCGCGCCAAGAGACCCAGTACTTC. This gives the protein CASSHTARQETQYF.

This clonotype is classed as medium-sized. DNA of the CDR3: TGTGCCACCAGGAGCGGGACTGCGAACACCGGGGAGCTGTTTTTT. Its translation: CATRSGTANTGELFF. V gene TRBV24-1 combines with J gene TRBJ2-2, with 7 bases identical to TRBD2. This CDR3 has 15 amino acids. V dropped 7 bases and J dropped 0; count of bases not matched to a gene: 4. Germline V gene data show CDR1 as KGHDR and CDR2 as SFDVKD.

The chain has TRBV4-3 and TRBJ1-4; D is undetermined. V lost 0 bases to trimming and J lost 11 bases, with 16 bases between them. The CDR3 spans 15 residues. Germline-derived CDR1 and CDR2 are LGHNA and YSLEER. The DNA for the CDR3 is TGCGCCAGCAGCCAAGAGGAGGGCTCCATGGGGAAACTGTTTTTT. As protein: CASSQEEGSMGKLFF.

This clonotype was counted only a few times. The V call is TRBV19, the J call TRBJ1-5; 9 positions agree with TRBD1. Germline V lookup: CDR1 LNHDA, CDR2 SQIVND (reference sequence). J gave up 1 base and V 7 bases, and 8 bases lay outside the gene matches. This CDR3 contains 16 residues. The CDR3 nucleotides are TGTGCCAGTACGGACAGGGGAGGGTTCAGCAATCAGCCCCAGCATTTT. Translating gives CASTDRGGFSNQPQHF.

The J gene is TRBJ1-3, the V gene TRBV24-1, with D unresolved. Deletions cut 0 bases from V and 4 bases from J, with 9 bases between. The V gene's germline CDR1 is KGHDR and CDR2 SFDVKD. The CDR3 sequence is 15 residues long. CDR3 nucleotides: TGTGCCACCAGTGATTTGCGGGGTCCGGGAAACACCATATATTTT. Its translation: CATSDLRGPGNTIYF.